A single sample gave rise to the 30 T cell receptor beta chains below, sequenced in a study of T cells after yellow fever vaccination. TCRdb reprocessed the 5' RACE reads via MiXCR and lists one record per CDR3 protein. The sample has 250,000 to 350,000 distinct CDR3 sequences, 7.5% to 9% seen once; the top ten hold around 3.3%. The sequenced sample was CD4+ T cells sorted from PBMCs, obtained 5 days after the yellow fever booster vaccination. The receptors come from a man aged 18 to 30 who received the YFV17D yellow fever vaccine.

There are a few counts of this clonotype. This sequence joins TRBV3-1 and TRBJ2-5; 9 bases fit TRBD1. Germline values: CDR1 LGHDT, CDR2 YNNKEL (reference sequence). The ends lost 4 bases at V and 5 bases at J; junction bases unmatched: 11. This CDR3 has 16 residues. The CDR3 loop reads CASSRNRGRSVETQYF. DNA of the CDR3: TGTGCCAGCAGCCGTAACAGGGGGCGTTCTGTGGAGACCCAGTACTTC.

This clonotype was recorded many times. The chain couples TRBV5-1 to TRBJ2-7; TRBD1 might be the D (6 bases). V was cut by 0 bases and J by 5 bases, with 12 bases left in between. Germline V CDR1 and CDR2: SGHRS, YFSETQ. CDR3 length: 14 residues. This chain's CDR3 is CASSLGQGLNEQYF. The CDR3 DNA reads as TGCGCCAGCAGCTTGGGTCAGGGGCTAAACGAGCAGTACTTC.

A few counts support this clonotype. Mismatch with germline at one junction end may stem from a read error. This chain connects TRBV4-2 to TRBJ1-1; unclear D gene. Germline V lookup: CDR1 LGHNA, CDR2 YNFKEQ. The CDR3 totals 15 residues. The DNA for the CDR3 is TGTGCCAGCAGCCAAGGTAATAGTGCGTGGTTCGGGAGTCGATTT. Encoded protein: CASSQGNSAWFGSRF.

This clonotype appeared a few times. This chain uses TRBV3-1 with TRBJ2-1; D call uncertain. V was clipped by 0 bases and J by 8 bases, with 2 bases between them. CDR3 length: 11 amino acids. In germline, CDR1 is LGHDT, CDR2 YNNKEL (reference sequence). The chain's CDR3 is CASSQEHEQFF. The DNA for the CDR3 is TGTGCCAGCAGCCAAGAACATGAGCAGTTCTTC.

CDR3 in amino acids: CASSQDMVDRQYF. The CDR3 nucleotides read TGTGCCAGCAGCCAAGATATGGTCGACAGGCAGTATTTT. The gene calls are TRBV3-1 and TRBJ2-3; a possible D gene is TRBD1 (5 bases). The CDR3 extends over 13 amino acids. Germline-derived CDR1 and CDR2 are LGHDT and YNNKEL (reference sequence). Between the trimmed V and J ends, which lost 0 bases and 11 bases, there was a span of 12 bases.

This clonotype showed up just a few times. This chain connects TRBV5-1 to TRBJ2-2; 8 nucleotides agree with TRBD1. Germline values: CDR1 SGHRS, CDR2 YFSETQ. There are 15 residues in the CDR3. With 3 bases clipped from V and 7 bases from J, the junction kept 8 bases outside the gene matches. Written as DNA, the CDR3 is TGCGCCAGCAGCTACCTACAGGGGGAACACGGGGAGCTGTTTTTT. The encoded protein is CASSYLQGEHGELFF.

This clonotype showed up just a few times. The V and J genes are TRBV10-2 and TRBJ2-2; no firm D call. The CDR3 runs 11 residues. Germline values: CDR1 WSHSY, CDR2 SAAADI. Trimming pared 10 bases from V and 2 bases from J, leaving 5 bases between. As DNA, the CDR3 is TGCGCCATCAGAAACACCGGGGAGCTGTTTTTT. Translating it yields CAIRNTGELFF.

This clonotype was observed many times. This chain links TRBV5-1 with TRBJ2-5; D possibly corresponds to TRBD1 (5 bases). CDR1 SGHRS and CDR2 YFSETQ come from the germline V gene. V was shortened by 0 bases and J by 1 base, with 7 bases between the two germline ends. This CDR3 has 14 amino acids. The CDR3, as DNA: TGCGCCAGCAGCTTGGGGGGCACCCAAGAGACCCAGTACTTC. Amino acids: CASSLGGTQETQYF.

The V and J genes are TRBV6-2 or TRBV6-3 and TRBJ2-3; maybe TRBD1 (7 bases). The germline CDR1 and CDR2 sequences are MNHEY and SVGEGT. The CDR3 covers 16 residues. The V end lost 5 bases, the J end lost 1 base, and 16 bases lay between the germline ends. As DNA, the CDR3 is TGTGCCAGCAGTAGCCGGGGGCAGGGGGGCACAGATACGCAGTATTTT. It codes for CASSSRGQGGTDTQYF.

The gene calls are TRBV2 and TRBJ1-2; no definite D call. CDR1 and CDR2 from the germline V gene are SNHLY and FYNNEI. CDR3 length equals 12 residues. V was pared by 6 bases and J by 5 bases, with 10 bases between. The CDR3 coding sequence is TGTGCCAGCAGCTATCGTTCGTATGGCTACACCTTC. Its protein is CASSYRSYGYTF.

The chain recombines TRBV19 with TRBJ2-5; D gene uncertain. Per germline, CDR1 LNHDA and CDR2 SQIVND (reference sequence). V lost 2 bases, J lost 2 bases, and 6 bases lay in between. CDR3 length equals 13 residues. The CDR3 sequence: CASSIQDQETQYF. CDR3 nucleotide sequence: TGTGCCAGTAGTATACAGGATCAAGAGACCCAGTACTTC.

The chain uses TRBV11-2 and TRBJ2-7; TRBD1 aligns across 7 bases. This CDR3 contains 14 residues. Germline V lookup: CDR1 SGHAT, CDR2 FQNNGV. Unmatched junction bases numbered 8, after V lost 5 bases and J lost 4 bases. CDR3 sequence reads: CASSPGQAEYEQYV. CDR3 coding DNA: TGTGCCAGCAGCCCAGGACAGGCGGAATACGAGCAGTACGTC.

Ten or more counts support this clonotype. A read error may account for a junction end that differs from germline. The chain couples TRBV7-2 to TRBJ1-1, with D unclear. The germline CDR1 and CDR2 sequences are SGHTA and FQGNSA. The CDR3 runs to 16 residues. The CDR3 sequence is CASSLVAGLGYTETFF. The CDR3 DNA follows: TGTGCCAGCAGCTTAGTGGCAGGATTGGGCTACACTGAAACTTTCTTT.

The J gene is TRBJ2-2, the V gene TRBV11-2; the D is unclear. With 5 bases removed from V and 7 bases from J, the gap between germline ends came to 5 bases. The CDR3 spans 11 residues. CDR1 is SGHAT, CDR2 FQNNGV, per germline. The chain's CDR3 is CASSTFGELFF. Written as DNA, the CDR3 is TGTGCCAGCAGCACGTTCGGGGAGCTGTTTTTT. The full variable domain, with the rest looked up from reference TRBV11-2 and TRBJ2-2, is EAGVAQSPRYKIIEKRQSVAFWCNPISGHATLYWYQQILGQGPKLLIQFQNNGVVDDSQLPKDRFSAERLKGVDSTLKIQPAKLEDSAVYLCASSTFGELFFGEGSRLTVL.

This clonotype appeared many times. The genes are TRBV18 and TRBJ1-1, with D hard to call. There are 14 residues in the CDR3. The V gene lost 1 base and the J gene lost 2 bases, with 8 bases spanning the gap. In germline, CDR1 is KGHSH, CDR2 LQKENI. CDR3 in DNA: TGTGCCAGCTCACCACAAAGGTCCAACACTGAAGCTTTCTTT. This sequence encodes CASSPQRSNTEAFF.

This clonotype was recorded a few times. The V gene is TRBV10-3, the J gene TRBJ1-5, with D tentatively TRBD1 (5 bases). From germline, CDR1 is ENHRY and CDR2 SYGVKD. There are 14 residues in the CDR3. V lost 3 bases and J 7 bases, leaving 13 bases between the germline ends. This chain's CDR3 is CAISDRSGMQPQHF. For the CDR3, the DNA is TGTGCCATCAGTGATCGATCAGGGATGCAGCCCCAGCATTTT.

The chain employs TRBV30 and TRBJ2-1; TRBD2 agrees at 8 bases. Trimming removed 5 bases from V and 4 bases from J; junction bases left unmatched: 4. The CDR3 runs to 13 residues. Germline V gene data show CDR1 as GTSNPN and CDR2 as SVGIG (reference sequence). The CDR3 DNA is TGTGCCTGGGCGGGGGGCCCATACAATGAGCAGTTCTTC. As protein: CAWAGGPYNEQFF.

In its sample, this clonotype was seen many times. J is TRBJ2-1 and V is TRBV6-2 or TRBV6-3; TRBD2 matches 8 bases. Trimming cost V 7 bases and J 3 bases; bases outside gene matches: 11. Germline V gene lookup returns CDR1 MNHEY and CDR2 SVGEGT. The CDR3 covers 16 residues. CDR3 sequence (DNA): TGTGCCAGCACCACCCGGGCGGGGGGCAACTACAATGAGCAGTTCTTC. Translating gives CASTTRAGGNYNEQFF.

There are a few counts of this clonotype. The CDR3 region has the DNA TGCGCCAGCAGCTTGGGCCAGGTCTATGGCTACACCTTC. This translates into CASSLGQVYGYTF. V gene TRBV5-1 combines with J gene TRBJ1-2; no definite D call. In germline, CDR1 is SGHRS, CDR2 YFSETQ. V dropped 0 bases and J dropped 4 bases, with 7 bases sitting between them. This CDR3 is built from 13 residues.

This clonotype was detected ten times or more. V gene TRBV7-2 combines with J gene TRBJ2-5, with 7 bases fitting TRBD1. V was clipped by 8 bases and J by 5 bases; unmatched bases: 8. Germline V gene data show CDR1 as SGHTA and CDR2 as FQGNSA. CDR3 length: 13 residues. The CDR3 DNA follows: TGTGCCAGCTCTAGAGGGGGCCTGGAGACCCAGTACTTC. Residues: CASSRGGLETQYF.

This clonotype was seen more than once but under ten times. The chain employs TRBV12-3 or TRBV12-4 and TRBJ1-3; D call uncertain. The CDR3 totals 15 residues. The V end was cut by 4 bases, the J end by 3 bases, with 13 bases between. CDR3 sequence reads: CASSSAEGFGNTIYF. DNA for the CDR3: TGTGCCAGCAGTTCCGCCGAAGGCTTTGGAAACACCATATATTTT.

This clonotype appeared a few times. The chain uses TRBV20-1 and TRBJ1-5, with D unresolved. This CDR3 spans 15 amino acids. CDR1 and CDR2 from the germline V gene are DFQATT and SNEGSKA (reference sequence). V was shortened by 1 base and J by 7 bases, with 17 bases between the two germline ends. CDR3 coding DNA: TGCAGTGCTAGAGGCGTTGCGGGGAAGCGGCAGCCCCAGCATTTT. Translating it yields CSARGVAGKRQPQHF.

At least ten counts were recorded for this clonotype. The chain couples TRBV7-2 to TRBJ2-7; D gene ambiguous. V was cut by 3 bases and J by 2 bases, with 8 bases left in between. Looked up from germline, CDR1 is SGHTA and CDR2 is FQGNSA. CDR3 length equals 13 residues. The chain's CDR3 is CASSFGRTYEQYV. CDR3 sequence (DNA): TGTGCCAGCAGCTTCGGCAGAACCTACGAGCAGTACGTC.

The V call is TRBV7-2, the J call TRBJ1-1; maybe TRBD1 (5 bases). The CDR3 loop spans 14 amino acids. V was cut by 1 base and J by 9 bases, with 15 bases left in between. Germline V gene data show CDR1 as SGHTA and CDR2 as FQGNSA. The CDR3 here is CASSLDRGESKAFF. In DNA form, the CDR3 reads TGTGCCAGCAGCTTAGATCGGGGGGAGTCTAAAGCTTTCTTT. The full variable domain, rest sourced from reference TRBV7-2 and TRBJ1-1, is GAGVSQSPSNKVTEKGKDVELRCDPISGHTALYWYRQSLGQGLEFLIYFQGNSAPDKSGLPSDRFSAERTGGSVSTLTIQRTQQEDSAVYLCASSLDRGESKAFFGQGTRLTVV.

In this sample, this clonotype turned up many times. The V and J genes are TRBV4-1 and TRBJ2-3, with D perhaps TRBD1 or TRBD2 (5 bases each). This CDR3 contains 15 residues. CDR1 and CDR2 (germline): MGHRA, YSYEKL. Deletions cut 3 bases from V and 1 base from J, with 11 bases between. This CDR3 reads CASSQGPFRTDTQYF. The CDR3 DNA follows: TGCGCCAGCAGCCAGGGACCGTTTCGCACAGATACGCAGTATTTT.

This clonotype was counted between two and nine times. V and J are TRBV5-4 and TRBJ2-1; TRBD1 aligns across 8 bases. CDR3 length: 15 amino acids. V lost 2 bases to trimming and J lost 5 bases; unmatched junction nucleotides: 6. CDR1 is SGHNT, CDR2 YYREEE, per germline (reference sequence). The CDR3 nucleotides read TGTGCCAGCAGCTTAGGGGGACAGGTCGACAATGAGCAGTTCTTC. Translation: CASSLGGQVDNEQFF.

A remark on this clonotype: Just one base apart from a much larger clone, this may be a read error. The gene calls are TRBV5-1 and TRBJ2-3, with 10 bases fitting TRBD2. Germline lookup yields CDR1 SGHRS and CDR2 YFSETQ. The CDR3 loop spans 13 amino acids. DNA for the CDR3: TGCGCCAGCAGACCTAGCGGGGGAGATTCGCAGTATTTT. Amino acid sequence: CASRPSGGDSQYF.

This clonotype occurred a few times. The chain carries TRBV29-1 and TRBJ2-3, with D possibly being TRBD1 (6 bases). The V and J ends lost 6 bases and 2 bases respectively, with 15 bases between them. Germline CDR1 is SQVTM and CDR2 is ANQGSEA. This CDR3 comprises 14 residues. The chain's CDR3 is CSVVQGGTTDTQYF. For the CDR3, the DNA is TGCAGCGTGGTACAGGGTGGCACCACAGATACGCAGTATTTT.

The chain joins TRBV19 to TRBJ2-5; TRBD2 is a possible D gene (6 bases). Trimming cost V 8 bases and J 5 bases, with 12 bases left between them. Per germline, CDR1 LNHDA and CDR2 SQIVND (reference sequence). The CDR3 contains 12 residues. Written as DNA, the CDR3 is TGTGCCAGTGCCACTGGAGGGGAGACCCAGTACTTC. Its translation is CASATGGETQYF.

Only a few counts were recorded for this clonotype. This chain joins TRBV10-3 and TRBJ1-5; no firm D call. CDR1 is ENHRY and CDR2 is SYGVKD in the germline V gene. This CDR3 region has 14 residues. V was trimmed by 10 bases and J by 2 bases, leaving 15 bases between them. The CDR3 here is CASRVELGNQPQHF. CDR3 nucleotide sequence: TGTGCCAGCCGGGTTGAGTTGGGCAATCAGCCCCAGCATTTT.